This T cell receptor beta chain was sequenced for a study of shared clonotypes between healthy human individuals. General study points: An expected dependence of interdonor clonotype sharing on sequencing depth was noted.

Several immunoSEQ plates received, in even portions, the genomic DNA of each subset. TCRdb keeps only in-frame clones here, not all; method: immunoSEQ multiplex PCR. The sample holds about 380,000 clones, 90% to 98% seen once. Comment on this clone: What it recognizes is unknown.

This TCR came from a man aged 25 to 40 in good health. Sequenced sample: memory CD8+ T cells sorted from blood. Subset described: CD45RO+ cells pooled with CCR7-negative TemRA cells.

The CDR3 DNA is TGTGCCAGCAGTTTAAGAGCGGGAGGCCCCTACGAGCAGTACTTC. This sequence encodes CASSLRAGGPYEQYF. The chain has TRBV28 and TRBJ2-7; 9 bases align to TRBD2. There are 15 residues in the CDR3. J was trimmed by 2 bases and V by 2 bases; bases with no gene match: 4. Germline CDR1 is MDHEN and CDR2 is SYDVKM.